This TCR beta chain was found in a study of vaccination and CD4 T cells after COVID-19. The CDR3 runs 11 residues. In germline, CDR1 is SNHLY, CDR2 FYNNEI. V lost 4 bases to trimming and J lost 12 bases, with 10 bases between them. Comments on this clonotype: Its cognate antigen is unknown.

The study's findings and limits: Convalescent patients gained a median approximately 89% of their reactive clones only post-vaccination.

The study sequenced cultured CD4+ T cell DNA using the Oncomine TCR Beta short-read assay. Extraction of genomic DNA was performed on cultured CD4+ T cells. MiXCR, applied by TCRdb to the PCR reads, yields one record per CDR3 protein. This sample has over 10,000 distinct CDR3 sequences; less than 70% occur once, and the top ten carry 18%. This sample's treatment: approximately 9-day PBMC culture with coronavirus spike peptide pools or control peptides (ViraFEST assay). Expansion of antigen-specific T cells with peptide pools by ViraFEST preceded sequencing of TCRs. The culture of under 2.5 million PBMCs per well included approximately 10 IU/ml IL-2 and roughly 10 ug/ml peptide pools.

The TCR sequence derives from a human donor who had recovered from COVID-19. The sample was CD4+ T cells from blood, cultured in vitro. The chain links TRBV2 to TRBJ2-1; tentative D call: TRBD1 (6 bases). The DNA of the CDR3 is TGTGCCAGCAGTGGAGGGGGTGGGCAGTTCTTC. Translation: CASSGGGGQFF.